The sequence of this T cell receptor beta chain was determined in a study of neurological immune-mediated disorders. Synthesis of cDNA was carried out by template-switch 5'RACE. The reaction used 10-nucleotide random UMIs. One entry per CDR3 protein, called by TCRdb with MiXCR from the 5' RACE reads. The data hold approximately 66,000 distinct CDR3 sequences, with about 4.9% observed a single time. Findings and caveats of the study: None of the CDR3 amino acid sequences of expanded clones were shared across subjects, and this suggested private repertoires in all groups. The greatest TCR clonal expansion appeared in HTLV-1-associated myelopathy and the smallest, falling below healthy controls, in multiple sclerosis.

This clonotype was seen many times. Its antigen is as yet unknown. The unsorted libraries were produced from 2 million PBMCs held at -80 C. The sequencing input was PBMCs. This receptor was taken from a man aged 25 to 45 with multiple sclerosis.

CDR3 nucleotides: TGCGCCAGCAGCTTCAACACCTTCGGGACCTACGAGCAGTACTTC. Translated: CASSFNTFGTYEQYF. The chain has TRBV4-1 and TRBJ2-7, with D possibly TRBD2 on 5 matching bases. V was trimmed by 5 bases and J by 2 bases, leaving 16 bases between them. The CDR3 contains 15 residues. Looked up from germline, CDR1 is MGHRA and CDR2 is YSYEKL.